The rows below give T cell receptor beta chains drawn from one sample of a study of blood T cell repertoires in COVID-19. TCRdb's table, derived via immunoSEQ multiplex PCR, lists solely in-frame clones and lacks some. Here the sample spans 150,000 to 200,000 clones, roughly 84% being singletons. The sample was PBMCs or T cells enriched from blood (not recorded which). Receptors originate from a human donor with acute COVID-19. The donor label of this sample is uncertain. Both conserved end residues are part of each CDR3. The D gene is left open where the match is weak. A row's size may be missing; if present it is once, few, many or a size class.

v_gene	abundance	j_gene	d_gene	CDR3aa	CDR3nt
TRBV4-2	.	TRBJ2-2	TRBD2	CASSHPSGRNTGELFF	TGTGCCAGCAGCCACCCTAGCGGAAGGAACACCGGGGAGCTGTTTTTT
TRBV6-5	few	TRBJ1-5	TRBD1	CASRGTGVNQPQHF	TGTGCCAGCAGGGGGACAGGGGTCAATCAGCCCCAGCATTTT
TRBV18	.	TRBJ1-3	.	CASSRTDRRSSGNTIYF	TGTGCCAGCTCACGGACGGACAGACGCTCCTCTGGAAACACCATATATTTT
TRBV5-5	once	TRBJ1-5	.	CASSLGQGSNQPQHF	TGTGCCAGCAGCTTGGGTCAGGGGAGCAATCAGCCCCAGCATTTT
TRBV5-6	.	TRBJ1-5	TRBD1	CASSLRDRVLSNQPQHF	TGTGCCAGCAGCTTGAGGGACAGGGTGCTGAGCAATCAGCCCCAGCATTTT
TRBV24-1	.	TRBJ1-6	.	CATSDPRGTALHF	TGTGCCACCAGTGACCCTAGGGGTACGGCCCTCCACTTT
TRBV19	.	TRBJ1-2	.	CASSLRTENYGYTF	TGTGCCAGTAGTCTCCGGACAGAGAACTATGGCTACACCTTC
TRBV12-3/TRBV12-4	.	TRBJ1-1	.	CASCRVNTEAFF	TGTGCCAGCTGCAGGGTGAACACTGAAGCTTTCTTT
TRBV6-5	.	TRBJ1-1	.	CASSYGGHTEAFF	TGTGCCAGCAGTTACGGGGGCCACACTGAAGCTTTCTTT
TRBV4-1	.	TRBJ2-7	TRBD2	CASSRYRGVTTYEQYF	TGCGCCAGCAGCCGGTACCGGGGGGTCACAACCTACGAGCAGTACTTC
TRBV4-3	once	TRBJ2-3	TRBD2	CASSQDRTRAPDTQYF	TGCGCCAGCAGCCAAGATAGGACTAGGGCCCCAGATACGCAGTATTTT
TRBV11-2	few	TRBJ2-3	TRBD2	CASTTSGATDTQYF	TGTGCCAGCACCACGAGCGGGGCCACAGATACGCAGTATTTT
TRBV30	few	TRBJ1-6	.	CAWHSYNSPLHF	TGTGCCTGGCACTCCTATAATTCACCCCTCCACTTT
TRBV29-1	.	TRBJ1-2	.	CSVTQGKTNYGYTF	TGCAGCGTCACACAGGGAAAAACTAACTATGGCTACACCTTC
TRBV30	.	TRBJ2-2	TRBD1	CAWRGQGAGELFF	TGTGCCTGGAGAGGGCAGGGGGCCGGGGAGCTGTTTTTT
TRBV2	.	TRBJ1-3	.	CASSAGLLSSGNTIYF	TGTGCCAGCAGTGCGGGACTCCTTAGCTCTGGAAACACCATATATTTT
TRBV15	few	TRBJ1-5	TRBD1	CATSRGGTGDQPQHF	TGTGCCACCAGCAGAGGGGGGACAGGGGATCAGCCCCAGCATTTT
TRBV6-1	.	TRBJ1-6	TRBD1	CASRERQGAGNSPLHF	TGTGCCAGCAGGGAAAGACAGGGGGCAGGGAATTCACCCCTCCACTTT
TRBV6-5	.	TRBJ2-4	.	CASKDSGAENIQYF	TGTGCCAGCAAAGATTCAGGGGCGGAAAACATTCAGTACTTC
TRBV2	.	TRBJ1-1	TRBD1	CASRTHPGGTEAFF	TGTGCCAGCCGCACGCACCCAGGGGGGACTGAAGCTTTCTTT
TRBV9	.	TRBJ2-3	TRBD2	CASSYSGASTDTQYF	TGTGCCAGCAGCTATAGCGGGGCTAGCACAGATACGCAGTATTTT
TRBV7-9	.	TRBJ1-1	.	CASSRQALNTEAFF	TGTGCCAGCAGCCGACAGGCTTTGAACACTGAAGCTTTCTTT